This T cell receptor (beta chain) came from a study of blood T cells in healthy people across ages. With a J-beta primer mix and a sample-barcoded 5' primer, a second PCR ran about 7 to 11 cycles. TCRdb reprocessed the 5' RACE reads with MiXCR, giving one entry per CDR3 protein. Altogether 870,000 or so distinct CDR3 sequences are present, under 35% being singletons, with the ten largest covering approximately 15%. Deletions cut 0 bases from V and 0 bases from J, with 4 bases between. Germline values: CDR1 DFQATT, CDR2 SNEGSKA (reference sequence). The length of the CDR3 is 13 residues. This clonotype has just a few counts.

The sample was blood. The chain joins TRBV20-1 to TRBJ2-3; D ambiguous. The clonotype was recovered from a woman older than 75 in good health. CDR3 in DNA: TGCAGTGCTAGAGAGGCTAGCACAGATACGCAGTATTTT. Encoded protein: CSAREASTDTQYF.